This TCR beta chain is from a study of shared clonotypes between healthy human individuals. Genomic DNA per cell subset filled all wells of several immunoSEQ plates. The method was immunoSEQ multiplex PCR; TCRdb's version includes in-frame clones alone and lacks a portion of them. The table has some 2.4 million clones, 93% seen once. Findings and limits, study-wide: The sharing of 4% to 5.5% of naive CD4 clonotypes was seen across a handful of donors. Clonotype sharing among donors was thought likely to change with sequencing depth. Larger estimated richness was generally recorded for naive subsets relative to memory subsets.

The CDR3 is made up of 14 amino acids. Germline V gives CDR1 MNHEY, CDR2 SMNVEV (reference sequence). V gave up 0 bases and J gave up 4 bases, with 7 bases separating them. As regards this clone: Its antigen is not known.

This TCR came from a man aged 18 to 30 in good health. Some clones in this sample may be carry-over from other donors' samples. The chain joins TRBV27 to TRBJ2-1, with D uncertain. Sequenced sample: naive CD4+ T cells from PBMCs. Specified subset: CD45RA+ positively selected. In DNA form, the CDR3 reads TGTGCCAGCAGTTTATCCAGCCTTTACAATGAGCAGTTCTTC. As protein: CASSLSSLYNEQFF.